This is a list of T cell receptor beta chains from one sample in a study of Ad26.COV2.S vaccination and SARS-CoV-2 variants. Measured with immunoSEQ multiplex PCR; TCRdb has only the in-frame clones, and not every one. The data hold under 600,000 clones, with 80% to 90% observed a single time. This sample comprised peripheral blood, obtained in a trial of Ad26.COV2.S vaccine versus placebo. The receptor source for this set is a person aged 18-60 years who received the Ad26.COV2.S COVID-19 vaccine or a placebo. Each CDR3 is given with its conserved first and last residue. The order of the fields is J gene, clone size, V gene, D gene, CDR3 DNA, CDR3 protein. The D gene is left open where the match is weak. Expanded clones are given a class, and other clones once, few, many or no size at all.

j_call: TRBJ1-4; clone_size: NA; v_call: TRBV4-2; d_call: NA; cdr3_nt: TGTGCCAGCAGCCAAGTGGTCGCTACAAATGAAAAACTGTTTTTT; cdr3_aa: CASSQVVATNEKLFF
j_call: TRBJ2-3; clone_size: NA; v_call: TRBV30; d_call: NA; cdr3_nt: TGTGCCTGGAGCAGGGGGAGCGGGACCTCATCAGGAACGCAGTATTTT; cdr3_aa: CAWSRGSGTSSGTQYF
j_call: TRBJ1-1; clone_size: NA; v_call: TRBV7-2; d_call: NA; cdr3_nt: TGTGCCAGCAGCTCGACTGAAGCTTTCTTT; cdr3_aa: CASSSTEAFF
j_call: TRBJ1-1; clone_size: NA; v_call: TRBV5-6; d_call: NA; cdr3_nt: TGTGCCAGCAGCTTGGAGGGAGCGGCTTTCTTT; cdr3_aa: CASSLEGAAFF
j_call: TRBJ1-2; clone_size: NA; v_call: TRBV28; d_call: TRBD1; cdr3_nt: TGTGCCAGCAGTTTCCTAGGACAGGGTAGCGGCTACACCTTC; cdr3_aa: CASSFLGQGSGYTF
j_call: TRBJ2-5; clone_size: few; v_call: TRBV4-2; d_call: TRBD2; cdr3_nt: TGTGCCAGCAGCCAAGACGAGCGGGGGGTTCGCAAGACCCAGTACTTC; cdr3_aa: CASSQDERGVRKTQYF
j_call: TRBJ1-1; clone_size: NA; v_call: TRBV4-1; d_call: NA; cdr3_nt: TGCGCCAGCAGCCCCGGAGGAAGCGCGGCGAACACTGAAGCTTTCTTT; cdr3_aa: CASSPGGSAANTEAFF
j_call: TRBJ2-7; clone_size: NA; v_call: TRBV7-6; d_call: TRBD2; cdr3_nt: TGTGCCAGCACTCCTGGGGGAGGGTACGAGCAGTACTTC; cdr3_aa: CASTPGGGYEQYF
j_call: TRBJ1-5; clone_size: NA; v_call: TRBV28; d_call: NA; cdr3_nt: TGTGCCAGCAGTTTTAGGGCCCACCCCCGGGATTTT; cdr3_aa: CASSFRAHPRDF
j_call: TRBJ2-7; clone_size: NA; v_call: TRBV3-1/TRBV3-2; d_call: TRBD2; cdr3_nt: TGTGCCAGCAGCCATCTAGCGGCGCCTAACGAGCAGTACTTC; cdr3_aa: CASSHLAAPNEQYF
j_call: TRBJ2-7; clone_size: NA; v_call: TRBV27; d_call: NA; cdr3_nt: TGTGCCAGCAGTTTATCGTCGATGCGGCGGGGGCCTTCCTACGAGCAGTACTTC; cdr3_aa: CASSLSSMRRGPSYEQYF
j_call: TRBJ2-1; clone_size: NA; v_call: TRBV2; d_call: TRBD2; cdr3_nt: TGTGCCAGCAGTGAAGGGGACCTAGCGGGGAAATACAATGAGCAGTTCTTC; cdr3_aa: CASSEGDLAGKYNEQFF
j_call: TRBJ2-1; clone_size: NA; v_call: TRBV5-1; d_call: TRBD2; cdr3_nt: TGCGCCAGCAGCGCGGGACTAGCTGGATACAATGAGCAGTTCTTC; cdr3_aa: CASSAGLAGYNEQFF
j_call: TRBJ2-1; clone_size: NA; v_call: TRBV7-9; d_call: TRBD2; cdr3_nt: TGTGCCAGCAGCCGCGGAGGCGGGGGGGGAGAGCAGTTCTTC; cdr3_aa: CASSRGGGGGEQFF
j_call: TRBJ1-4; clone_size: NA; v_call: TRBV7-9; d_call: NA; cdr3_nt: TGTGCCAGCAGCTTATCAGGGGAAGTGACTAATGAAAAACTGTTTTTT; cdr3_aa: CASSLSGEVTNEKLFF
j_call: TRBJ2-5; clone_size: NA; v_call: TRBV6-2/TRBV6-3; d_call: NA; cdr3_nt: TGTGCCAGCAGCCCCGGGACCGAGTTCCAAGAGACCCAGTACTTC; cdr3_aa: CASSPGTEFQETQYF
j_call: TRBJ2-3; clone_size: NA; v_call: TRBV2; d_call: NA; cdr3_nt: TGTGCCAGCAGTGGGTTAACTAGGCGGCCAGATACGCAGTATTTT; cdr3_aa: CASSGLTRRPDTQYF
j_call: TRBJ1-6; clone_size: NA; v_call: TRBV19; d_call: NA; cdr3_nt: TGTGCCAGTAGTAAACAGGCCACCTATAATTCACCCCTCCACTTT; cdr3_aa: CASSKQATYNSPLHF
j_call: TRBJ1-1; clone_size: once; v_call: TRBV5-6; d_call: NA; cdr3_nt: TGTGCCAGCAGCTTGGAGGGGGTGACCGGGGATGAAGCTTTCTTT; cdr3_aa: CASSLEGVTGDEAFF
j_call: TRBJ2-7; clone_size: NA; v_call: TRBV28; d_call: TRBD2; cdr3_nt: TGTGCCAGCAGCCTCGGGCGGGAGCCCTACGAGCAGTACTTC; cdr3_aa: CASSLGREPYEQYF